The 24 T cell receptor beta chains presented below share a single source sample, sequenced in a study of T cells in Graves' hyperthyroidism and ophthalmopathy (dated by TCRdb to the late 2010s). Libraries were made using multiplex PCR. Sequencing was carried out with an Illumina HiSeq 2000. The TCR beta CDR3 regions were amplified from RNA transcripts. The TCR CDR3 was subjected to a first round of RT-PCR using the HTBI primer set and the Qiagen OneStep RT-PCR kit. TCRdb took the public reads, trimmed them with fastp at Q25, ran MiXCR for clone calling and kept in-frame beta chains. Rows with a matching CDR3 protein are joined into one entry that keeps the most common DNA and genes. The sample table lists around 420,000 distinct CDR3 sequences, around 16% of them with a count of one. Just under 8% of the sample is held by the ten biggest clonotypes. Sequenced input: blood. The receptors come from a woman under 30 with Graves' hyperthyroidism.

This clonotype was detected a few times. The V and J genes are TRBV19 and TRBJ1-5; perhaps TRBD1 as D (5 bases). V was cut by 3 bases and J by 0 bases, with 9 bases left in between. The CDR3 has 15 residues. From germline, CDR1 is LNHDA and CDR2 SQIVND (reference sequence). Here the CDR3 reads CASSMGTSSNQPQHF. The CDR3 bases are TGTGCCAGTAGTATGGGGACCTCTAGCAATCAGCCCCAGCATTTT.

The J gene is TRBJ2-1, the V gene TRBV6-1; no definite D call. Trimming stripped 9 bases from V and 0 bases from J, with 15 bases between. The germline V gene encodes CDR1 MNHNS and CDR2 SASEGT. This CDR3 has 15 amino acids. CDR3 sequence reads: CASLRPFSSYNEQFF. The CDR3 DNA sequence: TGTGCCAGTCTCAGGCCATTTAGCTCCTACAATGAGCAGTTCTTC.

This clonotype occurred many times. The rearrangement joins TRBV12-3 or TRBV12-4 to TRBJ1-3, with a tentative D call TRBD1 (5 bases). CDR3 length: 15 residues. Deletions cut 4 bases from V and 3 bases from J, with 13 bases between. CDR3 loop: CASSWGGGGGNTIYF. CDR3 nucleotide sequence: TGTGCCAGCAGTTGGGGTGGGGGGGGTGGAAACACCATATATTTT.

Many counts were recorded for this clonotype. CDR3 sequence reads: CASSYGGSGRFEQFF. The CDR3 nucleotides read TGTGCCAGCAGTTACGGTGGTAGCGGGAGGTTTGAGCAGTTCTTC. This rearrangement joins TRBV6-5 to TRBJ2-1; 10 bases map to TRBD2. Germline CDR1 and CDR2: MNHEY and SVGAGI. V lost 2 bases and J lost 9; bases outside the gene matches: 7. This CDR3 contains 15 residues.

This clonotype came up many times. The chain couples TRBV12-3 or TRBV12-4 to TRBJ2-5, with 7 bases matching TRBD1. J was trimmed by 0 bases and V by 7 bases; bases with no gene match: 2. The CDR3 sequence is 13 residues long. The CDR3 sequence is CASKTGNQETQYF. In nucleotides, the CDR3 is TGTGCCAGCAAGACAGGGAACCAAGAGACCCAGTACTTC.

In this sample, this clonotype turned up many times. The CDR3 region has the DNA TGCGCCGGCCCTAGCGGGGACTCCTACGAGCAGTACTTC. Residues: CAGPSGDSYEQYF. The gene calls are TRBV5-1 and TRBJ2-7; the match to TRBD2 covers 9 bases. Germline CDR1 is SGHRS and CDR2 is YFSETQ. There are 13 residues in the CDR3. The junction had 5 bases not matched to a gene; V was cut back by 10 bases and J by 0 bases.

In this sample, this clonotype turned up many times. The CDR3, as DNA: TGTGCCAGCTCACCACGGGACAGGCGAGCCTATGGCTACACCTTC. Amino acid sequence: CASSPRDRRAYGYTF. J is TRBJ1-2 and V is TRBV18; 8 bases are shared with TRBD1. Per the germline V gene, CDR1 is KGHSH and CDR2 is LQKENI. CDR3 length: 15 amino acids. Trimming cost V 1 base and J 4 bases; bases outside gene matches: 5.

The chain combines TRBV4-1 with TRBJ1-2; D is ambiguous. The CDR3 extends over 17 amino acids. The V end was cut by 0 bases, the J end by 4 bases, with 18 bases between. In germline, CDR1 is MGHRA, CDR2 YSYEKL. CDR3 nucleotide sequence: TGCGCCAGCAGCCAAGATACGACGGCGAATCTCGTCTATGGCTACACCTTC. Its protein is CASSQDTTANLVYGYTF.

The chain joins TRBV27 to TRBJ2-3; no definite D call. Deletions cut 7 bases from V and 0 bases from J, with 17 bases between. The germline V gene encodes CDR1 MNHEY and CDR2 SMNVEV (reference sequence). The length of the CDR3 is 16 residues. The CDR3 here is CASNPERRASTDTQYF. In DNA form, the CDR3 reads TGTGCCAGCAACCCCGAAAGGCGTGCCAGCACAGATACGCAGTATTTT.

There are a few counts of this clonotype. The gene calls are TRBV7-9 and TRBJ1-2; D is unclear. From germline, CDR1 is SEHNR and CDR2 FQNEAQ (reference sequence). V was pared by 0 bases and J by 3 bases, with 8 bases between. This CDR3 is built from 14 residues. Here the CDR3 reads CASSLAQWDYGYTF. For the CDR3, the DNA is TGTGCCAGCAGCTTAGCTCAATGGGACTATGGCTACACCTTC.

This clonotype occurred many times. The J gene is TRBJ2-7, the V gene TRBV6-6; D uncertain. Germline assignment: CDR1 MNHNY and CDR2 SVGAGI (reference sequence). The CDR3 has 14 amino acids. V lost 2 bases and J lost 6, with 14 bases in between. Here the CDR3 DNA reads TGTGCCAGCAGTTACCAATCCGGGCGTACCGAGCAGTACTTC. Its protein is CASSYQSGRTEQYF.

The CDR3 loop is CASSLAGGGLADTQYF. CDR3 sequence (DNA): TGTGCCAGCAGCTTAGCGGGGGGGGGCTTGGCAGATACGCAGTATTTT. The V gene is TRBV7-3, the J gene TRBJ2-3, with 9 bases that match TRBD2. J lost 4 bases, V lost 2 bases, and 7 bases had no gene match. CDR3 length equals 16 residues. Looked up from germline, CDR1 is SGHTA and CDR2 is FQGTGA.

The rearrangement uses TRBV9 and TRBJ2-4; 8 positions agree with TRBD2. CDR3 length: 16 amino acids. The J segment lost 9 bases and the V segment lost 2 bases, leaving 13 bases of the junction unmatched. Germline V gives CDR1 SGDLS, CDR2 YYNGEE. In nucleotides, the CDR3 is TGTGCCAGCAGCGTGGAAGCGGGAGAAGGACGAAGCATTCAGTACTTC. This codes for CASSVEAGEGRSIQYF.

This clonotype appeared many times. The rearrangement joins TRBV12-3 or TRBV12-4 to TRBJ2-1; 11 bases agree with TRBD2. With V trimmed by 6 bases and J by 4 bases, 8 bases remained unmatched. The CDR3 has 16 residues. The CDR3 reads CASSRGTSGPYNEQFF. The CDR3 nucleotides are TGTGCCAGCAGCCGCGGGACTAGCGGACCTTACAATGAGCAGTTCTTC.

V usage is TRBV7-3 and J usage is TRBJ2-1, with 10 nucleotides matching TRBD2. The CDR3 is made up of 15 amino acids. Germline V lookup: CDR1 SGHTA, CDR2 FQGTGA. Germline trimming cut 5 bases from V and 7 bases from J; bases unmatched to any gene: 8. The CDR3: CASSLAGADGNEQFF. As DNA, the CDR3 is TGTGCCAGCAGCCTAGCGGGGGCGGACGGTAATGAGCAGTTCTTC.

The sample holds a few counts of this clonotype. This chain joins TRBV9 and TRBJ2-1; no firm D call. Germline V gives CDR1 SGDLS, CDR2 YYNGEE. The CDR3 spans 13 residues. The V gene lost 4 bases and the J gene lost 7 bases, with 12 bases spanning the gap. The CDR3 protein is CASSFRLLNEQFF. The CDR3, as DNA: TGTGCCAGCAGCTTTAGACTTCTAAATGAGCAGTTCTTC.

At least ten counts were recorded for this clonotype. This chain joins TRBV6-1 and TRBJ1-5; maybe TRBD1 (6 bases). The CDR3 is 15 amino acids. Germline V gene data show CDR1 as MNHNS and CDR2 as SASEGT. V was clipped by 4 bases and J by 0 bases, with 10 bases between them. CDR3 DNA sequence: TGTGCCAGCAGTGCTGGACAGTATAGCAATCAGCCCCAGCATTTT. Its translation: CASSAGQYSNQPQHF.

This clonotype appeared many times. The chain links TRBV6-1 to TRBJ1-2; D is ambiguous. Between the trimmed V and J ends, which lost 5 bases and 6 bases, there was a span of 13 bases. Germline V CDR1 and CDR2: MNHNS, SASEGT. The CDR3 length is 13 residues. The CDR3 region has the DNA TGTGCCAGCAGTCCACAACAAGCGAATGGCTACACCTTC. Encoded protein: CASSPQQANGYTF.

CDR3 DNA: TGTGCCACCAGCAGAGAATTGAATTACGAGCAGTACTTC. It encodes CATSRELNYEQYF. V usage is TRBV15 and J usage is TRBJ2-7; the D is unclear. Looked up from germline, CDR1 is LNHNV and CDR2 is YYDKDF (reference sequence). CDR3 size: 13 residues. Trimming stripped 0 bases from V and 4 bases from J, with 7 bases between.

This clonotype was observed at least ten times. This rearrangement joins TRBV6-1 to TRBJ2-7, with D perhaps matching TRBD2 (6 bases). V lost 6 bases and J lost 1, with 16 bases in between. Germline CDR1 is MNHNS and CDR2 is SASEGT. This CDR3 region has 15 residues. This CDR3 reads CASRLIVAGSYEQYF. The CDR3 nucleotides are TGTGCCAGCAGACTAATCGTTGCGGGATCCTACGAGCAGTACTTC.

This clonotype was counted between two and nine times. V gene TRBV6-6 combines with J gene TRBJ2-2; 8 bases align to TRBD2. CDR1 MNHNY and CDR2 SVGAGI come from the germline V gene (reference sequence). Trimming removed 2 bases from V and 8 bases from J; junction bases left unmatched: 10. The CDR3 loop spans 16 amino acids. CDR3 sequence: CASSYTSGSVGGELFF. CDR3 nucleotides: TGTGCCAGCAGTTACACCAGCGGGAGCGTGGGTGGGGAGCTGTTTTTT.

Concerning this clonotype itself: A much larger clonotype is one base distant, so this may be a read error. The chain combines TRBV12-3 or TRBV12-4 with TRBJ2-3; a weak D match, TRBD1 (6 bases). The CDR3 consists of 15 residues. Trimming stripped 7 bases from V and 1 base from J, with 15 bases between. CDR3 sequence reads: CASTTQGRGTDTQYF. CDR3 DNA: TGTGCCAGCACTACACAGGGCAGGGGCACAGATACGCAGTATTTT.

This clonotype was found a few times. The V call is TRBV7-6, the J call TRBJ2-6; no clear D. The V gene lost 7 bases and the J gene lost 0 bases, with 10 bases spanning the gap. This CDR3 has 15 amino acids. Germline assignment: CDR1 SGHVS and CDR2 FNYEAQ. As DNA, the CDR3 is TGTGCCAGCACAATGCAGATCTCTGGGGCCAACGTCCTGACTTTC. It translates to CASTMQISGANVLTF.

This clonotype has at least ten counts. CDR3 protein: CASSVPTPTNEKLFF. The CDR3 DNA follows: TGTGCCAGCAGCGTCCCGACCCCAACTAATGAAAAACTGTTTTTT. The rearrangement links TRBV7-9 to TRBJ1-4; D is unresolved. Germline CDR1 and CDR2: SEHNR and FQNEAQ (reference sequence). The germline V and J ends were trimmed by 5 bases and 0 bases, with 10 bases remaining between them. This CDR3 region has 15 residues.